The present entry profiles one TCR beta chain with its context. The record originates from a study of T cell changes during pregnancy in multiple sclerosis. This CDR3 has 14 residues. CDR1 is SGHRS and CDR2 is YFSETQ in the germline V gene. Trimming removed 4 bases from V and 0 bases from J, with 11 bases in between. Sequencing was performed with immunoSEQ multiplex PCR; in TCRdb, only in-frame clones are kept and a portion is missing. The sample lists about 77,000 clones, roughly 91% occurring once. V gene TRBV5-1 combines with J gene TRBJ2-7; no clear D gene. This receptor was identified in a female donor in good health, enrolled as a control in a pregnancy study. Sequencing used peripheral blood, obtained after pregnancy. The CDR3: CASSPGRSSYEQYF. In nucleotides, the CDR3 is TGCGCCAGCAGCCCCGGAAGGAGCTCCTACGAGCAGTACTTC.